These 5 T cell receptor beta chains originate from one sample sequenced in a study of blood T cell repertoires in COVID-19. Profiled with immunoSEQ multiplex PCR; TCRdb holds only in-frame clones, not every one. The profile covers 200,000 to 250,000 clones, with almost 90% appearing a single time and 1.3% to 1.5% taken by the ten largest. The sequencing input was peripheral blood. The receptor set was obtained from an elderly man with acute or convalescent COVID-19.

The V call is TRBV10-3, the J call TRBJ2-3; TRBD2 might be the D (5 bases). Per the germline V gene, CDR1 is ENHRY and CDR2 is SYGVKD. This CDR3 has 14 amino acids. V shed 2 bases and J shed 0 bases, with 6 bases lying between them. The CDR3 spells CAISEGLSTDTQYF. In DNA form, the CDR3 reads TGTGCCATCAGTGAGGGACTGAGCACAGATACGCAGTATTTT.

The rearrangement links TRBV10-3 to TRBJ1-3; D perhaps matches TRBD1 (5 bases). This CDR3 has 17 residues. V was pared by 10 bases and J by 1 base, with 23 bases between. The germline V gene encodes CDR1 ENHRY and CDR2 SYGVKD. The CDR3 spells CASWGGLGRGSGNTIYF. The CDR3 nucleotides are TGTGCCAGTTGGGGGGGTCTGGGAAGGGGATCTGGAAACACCATATATTTT.

The CDR3: CASSRRTGISYNSPLHF. In DNA form, the CDR3 reads TGTGCCAGCAGCCGGAGGACAGGGATCTCCTATAATTCACCCCTCCACTTT. This rearrangement joins TRBV5-6 to TRBJ1-6; the match to TRBD1 covers 8 bases. The V gene's germline CDR1 is SGHDT and CDR2 YYEEEE. The ends lost 4 bases at V and 0 bases at J; junction bases unmatched: 6. There are 17 residues in the CDR3.

The CDR3 DNA reads TGTGCCAGCAGCTTCGACTCTGGTCCTAGCACAGATACGCAGTATTTT. Protein product: CASSFDSGPSTDTQYF. The chain couples TRBV5-5 to TRBJ2-3, with unresolved D. Trimming removed 2 bases from V and 0 bases from J, with 13 bases in between. The CDR3 has 16 amino acids. The V gene's germline CDR1 is SGHKS and CDR2 YYEKEE (reference sequence).

Points on this clone: Other DNA sequences within the sample encode an identical CDR3. The chain is built from TRBV7-2 and TRBJ1-5, with no clear D. The CDR3 loop spans 13 amino acids. The germline V gene encodes CDR1 SGHTA and CDR2 FQGNSA. V dropped 4 bases and J dropped 2 bases, with 6 bases sitting between them. The CDR3 DNA reads as TGTGCCAGCAGCTCCCAGGGCAATCAGCCCCAGCATTTT. Residues: CASSSQGNQPQHF.